This T cell receptor beta chain was obtained from a study of technical replicates of blood from four donors. Germline V gene lookup returns CDR1 SGHDN and CDR2 FVKESK. The CDR3 covers 15 residues. The germline V and J ends were trimmed by 3 bases and 7 bases, with 15 bases remaining between them. Using immunoSEQ multiplex PCR, the repertoire was profiled, and TCRdb retains in-frame clones only, with some absent. In the table there are more than 80,000 clones, 95% of which are singletons. This clone was detected only once. This chain uses TRBV14 with TRBJ1-4, with a weak D call TRBD1 (6 bases). Source material: T cells isolated from PBMCs. The receptor was derived from a human donor in good health. CDR3 in amino acids: CASSQAQGSAEKLFF. The CDR3 DNA is TGTGCCAGCAGCCAGGCACAGGGTTCGGCTGAAAAACTGTTTTTT.